The present T cell receptor beta chain was sequenced within a study of blood T cell repertoires in COVID-19. Whole-study context: Material from acute and convalescent COVID-19 was sourced from the United States, Italy and Spain.

Original methodology: Reference gene primer amplification in the assay estimated nucleated cell counts. Sequencing used immunoSEQ multiplex PCR; TCRdb keeps in-frame clones, though not all of them. The V and J calls and clone size are taken from that table; D and trimming were inferred from the DNA. This table has 300,000 to 400,000 clones, about 92% appearing once. Individuals aged about 18 to 90 years were recruited from about two dozen US areas. Cohort allocation depended upon clinical history that participants reported. The sample taken for sequencing was PBMCs or T cells enriched from blood (not recorded which). The clonotype comes from a man aged 55 to 70 who had recovered from COVID-19.

The CDR3 reads CASSQGAGETNEKLFF. CDR3 nucleotide sequence: TGTGCCAGCAGCCAAGGCGCAGGGGAAACTAATGAAAAACTGTTTTTT. The chain has TRBV3-1 (or the pseudogene TRBV3-2) and TRBJ1-4; TRBD1 might be the D (6 bases). Trimming removed 1 base from V and 1 base from J, with 10 bases in between. CDR3 length: 16 amino acids. The germline V gene encodes CDR1 LGHDT and CDR2 YNNKEL (reference sequence).